The entry below describes one TCR beta chain. The data originate from a study of blood T cell repertoires in COVID-19. As processed by the authors: Reference gene primers were amplified, and this amplification served to estimate nucleated cell counts. Libraries were prepared by immunoSEQ multiplex PCR; TCRdb keeps only in-frame clonotypes and omits some of them. Clone size and V and J calls were adopted from that table, with D and trimming inferred from the DNA. The profile shows approximately 100,000 clones, approximately 80% of them singletons. The germline gives CDR1 ENHRY, CDR2 SYGVKD. The CDR3 runs to 12 residues. Trimming pared 4 bases from V and 5 bases from J, leaving 8 bases between.

The sequence derives from a man aged 55-75 years with acute or convalescent COVID-19. The genes are TRBV10-3 and TRBJ1-2; the D is unclear. The source material was peripheral blood. CDR3 sequence (DNA): TGTGCCATCAGTGCGGGGAGGTATGGCTACACCTTC. Protein: CAISAGRYGYTF.